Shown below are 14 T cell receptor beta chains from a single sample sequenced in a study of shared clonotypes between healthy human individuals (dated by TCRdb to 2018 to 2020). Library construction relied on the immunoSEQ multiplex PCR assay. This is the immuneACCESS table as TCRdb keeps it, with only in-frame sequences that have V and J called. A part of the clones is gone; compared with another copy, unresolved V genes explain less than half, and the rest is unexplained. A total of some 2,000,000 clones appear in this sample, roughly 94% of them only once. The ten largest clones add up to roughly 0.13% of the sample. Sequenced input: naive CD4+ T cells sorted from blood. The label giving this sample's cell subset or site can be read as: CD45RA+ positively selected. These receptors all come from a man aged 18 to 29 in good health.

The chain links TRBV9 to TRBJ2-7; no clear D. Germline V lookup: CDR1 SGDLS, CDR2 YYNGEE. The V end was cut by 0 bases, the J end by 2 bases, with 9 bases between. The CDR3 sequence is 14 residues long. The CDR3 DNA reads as TGTGCCAGCAGCGTAGAGGTGGGAACCTACGAGCAGTACTTC. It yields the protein CASSVEVGTYEQYF.

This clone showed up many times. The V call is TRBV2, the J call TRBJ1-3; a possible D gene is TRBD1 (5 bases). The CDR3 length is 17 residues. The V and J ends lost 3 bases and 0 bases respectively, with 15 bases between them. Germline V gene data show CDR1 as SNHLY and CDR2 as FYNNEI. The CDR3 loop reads CASSERTQSFSGNTIYF. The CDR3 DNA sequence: TGTGCCAGCAGTGAGCGGACACAATCCTTCTCTGGAAACACCATATATTTT.

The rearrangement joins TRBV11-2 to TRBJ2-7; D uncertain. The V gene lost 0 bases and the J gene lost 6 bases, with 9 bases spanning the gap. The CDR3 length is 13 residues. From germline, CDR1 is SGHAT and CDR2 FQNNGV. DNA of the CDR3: TGTGCCAGCAGCTTAGATCGCAGTAGCGAGCAGTACTTC. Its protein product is CASSLDRSSEQYF.

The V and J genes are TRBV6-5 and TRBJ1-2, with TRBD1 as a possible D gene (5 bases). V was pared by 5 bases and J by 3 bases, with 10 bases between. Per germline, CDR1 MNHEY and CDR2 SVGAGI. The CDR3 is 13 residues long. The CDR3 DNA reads TGTGCCAGCAGTCGGGGCAGGGACTATGGCTACACCTTC. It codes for CASSRGRDYGYTF.

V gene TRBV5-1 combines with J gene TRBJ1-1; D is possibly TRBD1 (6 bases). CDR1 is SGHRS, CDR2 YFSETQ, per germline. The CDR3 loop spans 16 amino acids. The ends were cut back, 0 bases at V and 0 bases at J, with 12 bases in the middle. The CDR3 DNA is TGCGCCAGCAGCTTGGTCGGGGGGCCTATGAACACTGAAGCTTTCTTT. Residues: CASSLVGGPMNTEAFF.

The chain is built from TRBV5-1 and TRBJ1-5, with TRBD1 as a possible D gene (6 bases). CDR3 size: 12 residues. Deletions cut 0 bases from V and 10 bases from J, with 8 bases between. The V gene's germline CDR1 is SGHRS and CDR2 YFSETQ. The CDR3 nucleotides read TGCGCCAGCAGCTTGGTAGGGGGACCCCAGCATTTT. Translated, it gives CASSLVGGPQHF.

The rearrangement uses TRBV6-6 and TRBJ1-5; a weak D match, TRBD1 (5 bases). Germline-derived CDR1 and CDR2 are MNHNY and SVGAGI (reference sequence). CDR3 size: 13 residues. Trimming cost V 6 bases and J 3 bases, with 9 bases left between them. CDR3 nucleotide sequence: TGTGCCAGCAGACAGGATTTCAATCAGCCCCAGCATTTT. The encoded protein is CASRQDFNQPQHF.

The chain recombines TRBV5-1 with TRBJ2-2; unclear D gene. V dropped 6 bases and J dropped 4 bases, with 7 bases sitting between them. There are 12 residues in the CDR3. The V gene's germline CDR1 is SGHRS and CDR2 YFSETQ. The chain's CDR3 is CASNEPTGELFF. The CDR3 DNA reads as TGCGCCAGCAACGAACCCACCGGGGAGCTGTTTTTT. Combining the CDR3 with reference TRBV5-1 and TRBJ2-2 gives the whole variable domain KAGVTQTPRYLIKTRGQQVTLSCSPISGHRSVSWYQQTPGQGLQFLFEYFSETQRNKGNFPGRFSGRQFSNSRSEMNVSTLELGDSALYLCASNEPTGELFFGEGSRLTVL.

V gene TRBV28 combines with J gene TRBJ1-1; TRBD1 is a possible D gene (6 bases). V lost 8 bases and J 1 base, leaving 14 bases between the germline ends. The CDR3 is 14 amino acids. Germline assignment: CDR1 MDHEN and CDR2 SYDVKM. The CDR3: CASLAGTKNTEAFF. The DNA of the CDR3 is TGTGCCAGCTTAGCCGGGACAAAGAACACTGAAGCTTTCTTT.

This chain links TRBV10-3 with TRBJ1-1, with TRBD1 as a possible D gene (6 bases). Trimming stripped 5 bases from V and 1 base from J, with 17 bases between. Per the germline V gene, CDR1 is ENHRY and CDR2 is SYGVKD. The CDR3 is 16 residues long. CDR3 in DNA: TGTGCCATCAGTACAGGGTTAGCGTTGGGGAACACTGAAGCTTTCTTT. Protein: CAISTGLALGNTEAFF.

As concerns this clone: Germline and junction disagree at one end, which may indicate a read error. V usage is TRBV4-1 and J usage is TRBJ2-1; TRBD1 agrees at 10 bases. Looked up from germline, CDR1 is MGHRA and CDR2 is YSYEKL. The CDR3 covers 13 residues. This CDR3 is CASSLLPGQGRVF. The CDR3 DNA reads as TGCGCCAGCAGCCTCCTCCCGGGACAGGGGAGGGTCTTC.

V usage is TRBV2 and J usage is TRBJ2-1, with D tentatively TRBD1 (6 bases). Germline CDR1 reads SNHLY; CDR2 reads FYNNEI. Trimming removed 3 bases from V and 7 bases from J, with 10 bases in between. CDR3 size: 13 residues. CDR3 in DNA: TGTGCCAGCAGTGAGGGCAGGGGTAATGAGCAGTTCTTC. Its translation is CASSEGRGNEQFF.

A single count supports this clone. The CDR3 nucleotides read TGTGCCAGCAGGAGAGACGGCTCTAACTATGGCTACACCTTC. Amino acids: CASRRDGSNYGYTF. V gene TRBV25-1 combines with J gene TRBJ1-2; D gene ambiguous. The CDR3 contains 14 residues. Germline V gene lookup returns CDR1 MGHDK and CDR2 SYGVNS. V was pared by 6 bases and J by 0 bases, with 11 bases between.

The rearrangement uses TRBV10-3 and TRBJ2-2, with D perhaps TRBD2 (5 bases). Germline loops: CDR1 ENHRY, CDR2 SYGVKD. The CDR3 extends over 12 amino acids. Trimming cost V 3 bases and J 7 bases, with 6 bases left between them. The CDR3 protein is CAISDRGGELFF. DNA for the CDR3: TGTGCCATCAGTGACCGGGGCGGGGAGCTGTTTTTT.